This TCR beta chain was obtained from a study of CD8+CD57+ T cells in acquired aplastic anemia. The overall study: Sorted CD4+ and CD8+ cells gave a mean 3.2 ug DNA, range 0.2 to 27.4 ug. Reads per healthy sample averaged roughly 9.9 million (CD4+) and 11.0 million (CD8+). Whole-study findings and limits: Patients shared approximately 30 CD8+ CDR3 sequences with controls. Researchers reported that CD8+ Simpson's diversity was not significantly different in patients versus controls.

The germline V gene has CDR1 MNHEY and CDR2 SVGEGT. This CDR3 contains 15 residues. This clonotype was counted only a few times. The antigen is unknown. Being one base from a much bigger clone, this may be a read error. It was genomic DNA that served as the template for profiling TCR beta VDJ and CDR3. Using its own MiXCR run on the reads, TCRdb lists one record per CDR3 protein. The data show hundreds of thousands of distinct CDR3 sequences, with roughly 64% seen just once and 3% to 5% held by the top ten. Source material: sorted CD4+, CD8+, or CD8+CD57+ T cells (not recorded which) from PBMCs. This chain connects TRBV6-2 or TRBV6-3 to TRBJ1-6; no reliable D call. The sequence was collected from a human donor in good health, serving as a control. Here the CDR3 DNA reads TGTGCCAGCAGATACTCGGGAGAGTATAATTCACCCCTCCACTTT. Its translation: CASRYSGEYNSPLHF.